This T cell receptor (beta chain) is from a study of CD8 T cells in ankylosing spondylitis. Whole-study findings and limits: Typical of ankylosing spondylitis blood, it appeared, was a TCR beta motif of under 10 highly homologous variants.

Via MiXCR, TCRdb re-called the 5' RACE reads, giving one row per CDR3 protein. This table has 700,000 to 850,000 distinct CDR3 sequences, about an eighth appearing once. This clonotype was detected only a few times. Its antigen is as yet unknown. The sample was blood, either unsorted or a sorted T cell fraction (not recorded which). This receptor was obtained from a male donor with ankylosing spondylitis.

The CDR3 nucleotides are TGTGCCACCAGCAGAAACCCGACAGAGGGGTACACTGAAGCTTTCTTT. This encodes CATSRNPTEGYTEAFF. V gene TRBV15 combines with J gene TRBJ1-1, with D perhaps matching TRBD1 (5 bases). This CDR3 comprises 16 residues. Trimming cost V 2 bases and J 3 bases, with 16 bases left between them. Per the germline V gene, CDR1 is LNHNV and CDR2 is YYDKDF (reference sequence).